These 16 T cell receptor beta chains originate from one sample sequenced in a study of blood T cell repertoires in COVID-19. The assay was immunoSEQ multiplex PCR, and TCRdb's table has in-frame clones only and misses some. The sample lists approximately 160,000 clones, 80% to 85% occurring once. The source material was peripheral blood. Source of these receptors: a woman aged 60-70 years with acute or convalescent COVID-19.

V gene TRBV9 combines with J gene TRBJ2-1, with D tentatively TRBD2 (6 bases). Germline V gene lookup returns CDR1 SGDLS and CDR2 YYNGEE. The CDR3 covers 14 residues. V shed 0 bases and J shed 6 bases, with 10 bases lying between them. The CDR3 DNA is TGTGCCAGCAGCGTAGGAAGGGACTCCAATGAGCAGTTCTTC. Its protein product is CASSVGRDSNEQFF.

This clone has only one observation. The J gene is TRBJ1-1, the V gene TRBV6-1, with 8 bases fitting TRBD1. CDR1 and CDR2 (germline): MNHNS, SASEGT. The CDR3 spans 16 residues. V lost 3 bases, J lost 1 base, and 7 bases stayed unmatched. The DNA for the CDR3 is TGTGCCAGCAGTGATAGGAGACAGGGGCCGAACACTGAAGCTTTCTTT. Amino acids: CASSDRRQGPNTEAFF.

V is TRBV2 and J is TRBJ1-2; 8 bases align to TRBD1. The V gene end was trimmed by 6 bases and the J gene end by 10 bases; junction bases not matched to a gene: 10. This CDR3 is built from 13 residues. Germline V CDR1 and CDR2: SNHLY, FYNNEI. In nucleotides, the CDR3 is TGTGCCAGCAGCCCCGGGACAGGCGATACCTACACCTTC. It is translated as CASSPGTGDTYTF.

This chain joins TRBV29-1 and TRBJ2-2; D may be TRBD1 (7 bases). The ends were cut back, 5 bases at V and 7 bases at J, with 11 bases in the middle. Germline V gives CDR1 SQVTM, CDR2 ANQGSEA. The CDR3 is 12 amino acids. As DNA, the CDR3 is TGCAGCGTTCACCAGGGGGGCGGGGAGCTGTTTTTT. This gives the protein CSVHQGGGELFF.

This chain uses TRBV19 with TRBJ1-4; 7 positions agree with TRBD1. This CDR3 spans 17 amino acids. Germline CDR1 LNHDA, CDR2 SQIVND (reference sequence). Trimming removed 0 bases from V and 8 bases from J; junction bases left unmatched: 12. The CDR3 loop is CASSIDRGQAQREKLFF. The CDR3 coding sequence is TGTGCCAGTAGTATAGATCGAGGACAGGCTCAAAGAGAAAAACTGTTTTTT.

The genes are TRBV5-4 and TRBJ1-6; no reliable D call. Germline lookup yields CDR1 SGHNT and CDR2 YYREEE (reference sequence). The V end lost 3 bases, the J end lost 0 bases, and 10 bases lay between the germline ends. The CDR3 is 16 amino acids. CDR3 sequence reads: CASSSGGSSYNSPLHF. The DNA of the CDR3 is TGTGCCAGCAGCTCAGGAGGGAGCTCCTATAATTCACCCCTCCACTTT. The full variable domain, rest sourced from reference TRBV5-4 and TRBJ1-6, is ETGVTQSPTHLIKTRGQQVTLRCSSQSGHNTVSWYQQALGQGPQFIFQYYREEENGRGNFPPRFSGLQFPNYSSELNVNALELDDSALYLCASSSGGSSYNSPLHFGNGTRLTVT.

This clone was observed a single time. This chain links TRBV7-9 with TRBJ2-2; tentatively, D is TRBD2 (7 bases). Germline V CDR1 and CDR2: SEHNR, FQNEAQ (reference sequence). The CDR3 contains 17 residues. Deletions cut 5 bases from V and 7 bases from J, with 23 bases between. The CDR3: CASSPRGGARLGGELFF. The CDR3 coding sequence is TGTGCCAGCAGCCCAAGAGGGGGGGCGCGGCTAGGCGGGGAGCTGTTTTTT.

This clone was seen a single time. The chain recombines TRBV10-3 with TRBJ2-3; 10 bases agree with TRBD1. V gave up 4 bases and J gave up 0 bases; unmatched junction bases: 7. There are 17 residues in the CDR3. The V gene's germline CDR1 is ENHRY and CDR2 SYGVKD. CDR3 residues: CAISGDRGPPSTDTQYF. The DNA of the CDR3 is TGTGCCATCAGTGGGGACAGGGGCCCTCCTAGCACAGATACGCAGTATTTT.

The chain combines TRBV2 with TRBJ2-7; D call uncertain. V was clipped by 6 bases and J by 6 bases, with 6 bases between them. Germline V gives CDR1 SNHLY, CDR2 FYNNEI. The CDR3 is made up of 10 amino acids. The DNA of the CDR3 is TGTGCCAGCAGCGACTTCGAGCAGTACTTC. Protein product: CASSDFEQYF.

This chain connects TRBV30 to TRBJ1-5; D is unresolved. The V end was cut by 3 bases, the J end by 3 bases, with 9 bases between. The CDR3 contains 13 residues. Per germline, CDR1 GTSNPN and CDR2 SVGIG (reference sequence). This chain's CDR3 is CAWRKGVNQPQHF. DNA of the CDR3: TGTGCCTGGAGAAAGGGAGTCAATCAGCCCCAGCATTTT.

This clone came up a few times. The rearrangement joins TRBV7-2 to TRBJ2-3, with D perhaps matching TRBD2 (5 bases). Per the germline V gene, CDR1 is SGHTA and CDR2 is FQGNSA. Trimming shortened V by 9 bases and J by 2 bases, and 18 bases separated the two germline ends. This CDR3 contains 15 residues. The CDR3 DNA follows: TGTGCCAGTAGAAAGGGAGCGGCAAACACAGATACGCAGTATTTT. Its translation is CASRKGAANTDTQYF.

The genes are TRBV7-2 and TRBJ2-3, with TRBD2 matching 9 bases. This CDR3 spans 17 amino acids. In germline, CDR1 is SGHTA, CDR2 FQGNSA. J was trimmed by 0 bases and V by 1 base; bases with no gene match: 5. The CDR3 is CASSLEASGASTDTQYF. In DNA, the CDR3 is TGTGCCAGCAGCTTAGAGGCTAGCGGGGCTAGCACAGATACGCAGTATTTT.

The chain combines TRBV7-3 with TRBJ1-6; unclear D gene. Trimming took 4 bases from V and 9 from J, leaving 13 bases between them. Germline CDR1 SGHTA, CDR2 FQGTGA. CDR3 size: 14 residues. The CDR3 loop reads CASSSSFSFSPLHF. CDR3 in DNA: TGTGCCAGCAGCTCGTCCTTCTCTTTTTCACCCCTCCACTTT.

The rearrangement joins TRBV4-1 to TRBJ1-3; D is undetermined. V lost 0 bases to trimming and J lost 3 bases, with 12 bases between them. From germline, CDR1 is MGHRA and CDR2 YSYEKL. The CDR3 runs to 16 residues. CDR3 residues: CASSQDRLGGGNTIYF. CDR3 DNA: TGCGCCAGCAGCCAAGATCGTCTGGGAGGTGGAAACACCATATATTTT.

The genes are TRBV15 and TRBJ2-1, with D tentatively TRBD2 (5 bases). There are 14 residues in the CDR3. V dropped 4 bases and J dropped 3 bases, with 10 bases sitting between them. Germline values: CDR1 LNHNV, CDR2 YYDKDF (reference sequence). The CDR3 here is CATSKIRDYNEQFF. The CDR3, as DNA: TGTGCCACCAGCAAAATACGGGACTACAATGAGCAGTTCTTC. Filled out from reference TRBV15 and TRBJ2-1, the complete variable domain reads DAMVIQNPRYQVTQFGKPVTLSCSQTLNHNVMYWYQQKSSQAPKLLFHYYDKDFNNEADTPDNFQSRRPNTSFCFLDIRSPGLGDTAMYLCATSKIRDYNEQFFGPGTRLTVL.

This clone was seen a single time. The chain links TRBV5-5 to TRBJ2-3, with 10 bases fitting TRBD1. CDR1 SGHKS and CDR2 YYEKEE come from the germline V gene (reference sequence). The junction had 6 bases not matched to a gene; V was cut back by 1 base and J by 4 bases. The length of the CDR3 is 16 residues. The CDR3 sequence: CASSLRRDRGSDTQYF. CDR3 nucleotide sequence: TGTGCCAGCAGCTTGCGCCGGGACAGGGGTTCAGATACGCAGTATTTT. The whole variable domain, filled in from reference TRBV5-5 and TRBJ2-3, reads DAGVTQSPTHLIKTRGQQVTLRCSPISGHKSVSWYQQVLGQGPQFIFQYYEKEERGRGNFPDRFSARQFPNYSSELNVNALLLGDSALYLCASSLRRDRGSDTQYFGPGTRLTVL.